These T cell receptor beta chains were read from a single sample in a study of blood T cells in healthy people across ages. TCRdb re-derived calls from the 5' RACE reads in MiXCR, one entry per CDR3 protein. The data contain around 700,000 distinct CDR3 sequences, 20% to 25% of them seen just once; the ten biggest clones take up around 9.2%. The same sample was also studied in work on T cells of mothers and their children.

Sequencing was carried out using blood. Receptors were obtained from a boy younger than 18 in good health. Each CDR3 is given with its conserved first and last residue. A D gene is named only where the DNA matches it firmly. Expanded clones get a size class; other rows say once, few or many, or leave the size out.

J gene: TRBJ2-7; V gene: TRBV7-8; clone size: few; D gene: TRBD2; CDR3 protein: CASSFQGLAGNEQYF; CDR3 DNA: TGTGCCAGCAGCTTCCAAGGACTAGCGGGAAACGAGCAGTACTTC
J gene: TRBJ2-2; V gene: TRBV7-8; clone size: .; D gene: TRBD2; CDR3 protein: CASSHTSGRYTGELFF; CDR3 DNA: TGTGCCAGCAGCCACACTAGCGGGAGGTATACCGGGGAGCTGTTTTTT
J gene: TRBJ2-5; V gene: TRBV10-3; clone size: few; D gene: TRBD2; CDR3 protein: CAISETSGSPGKTQYF; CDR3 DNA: TGTGCCATCAGTGAGACTAGCGGGTCCCCCGGGAAGACCCAGTACTTC
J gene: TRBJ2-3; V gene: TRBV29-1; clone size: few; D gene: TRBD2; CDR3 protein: CSVGLAGITDTQYF; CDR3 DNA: TGCAGCGTGGGACTAGCGGGGATCACAGATACGCAGTATTTT
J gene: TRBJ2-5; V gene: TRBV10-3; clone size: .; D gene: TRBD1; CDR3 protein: CAISESRDRKETQYF; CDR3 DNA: TGTGCCATCAGTGAGTCGCGGGACAGGAAAGAGACCCAGTACTTC
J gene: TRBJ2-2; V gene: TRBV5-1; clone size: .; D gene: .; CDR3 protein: CASSWTTTSDTGELFF; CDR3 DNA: TGCGCCAGCAGCTGGACAACTACCTCCGACACCGGGGAGCTGTTTTTT
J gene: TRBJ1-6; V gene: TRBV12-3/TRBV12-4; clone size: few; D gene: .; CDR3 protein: CASSLIPGLNSPLHF; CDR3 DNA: TGTGCCAGCAGTTTAATTCCCGGCTTAAATTCACCCCTCCACTTT
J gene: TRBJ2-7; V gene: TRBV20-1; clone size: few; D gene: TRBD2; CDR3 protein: CNARDYRTSLGEQYF; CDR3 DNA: TGCAATGCTAGAGATTACCGGACTAGTTTGGGCGAGCAGTACTTC
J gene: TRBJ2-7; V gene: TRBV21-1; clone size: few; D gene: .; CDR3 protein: CASPRPSSYEQYF; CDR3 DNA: TGTGCCAGCCCACGTCCGAGCTCCTACGAGCAGTACTTC
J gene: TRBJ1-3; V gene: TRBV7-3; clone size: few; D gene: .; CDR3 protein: CASSPTGTDGNTIYF; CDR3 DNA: TGTGCCAGCAGCCCAACGGGGACCGACGGAAACACCATATATTTT
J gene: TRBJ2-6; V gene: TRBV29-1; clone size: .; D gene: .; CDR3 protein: CSVGQPGPPEGANVLTF; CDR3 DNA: TGCAGCGTTGGCCAACCGGGACCACCCGAGGGGGCCAACGTCCTGACTTTC
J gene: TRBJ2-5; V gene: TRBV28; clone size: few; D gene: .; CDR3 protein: CASSSLLDSEETQYF; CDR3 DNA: TGTGCCAGCAGTTCCCTACTAGATTCCGAAGAGACCCAGTACTTC
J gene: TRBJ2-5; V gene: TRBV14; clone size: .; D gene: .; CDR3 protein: CASSPTGTNQILETQYF; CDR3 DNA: TGTGCCAGCAGCCCAACGGGGACAAACCAGATTCTCGAGACCCAGTACTTC
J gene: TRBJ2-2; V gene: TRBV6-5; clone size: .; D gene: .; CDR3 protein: CASSYSGGPSGELFF; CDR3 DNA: TGTGCCAGCAGTTACTCTGGGGGGCCCTCCGGGGAGCTGTTTTTT
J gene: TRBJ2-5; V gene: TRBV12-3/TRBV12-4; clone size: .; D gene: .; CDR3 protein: CASSLNSLKETQYF; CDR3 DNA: TGTGCCAGCAGTTTGAACAGCCTTAAAGAGACCCAGTACTTC
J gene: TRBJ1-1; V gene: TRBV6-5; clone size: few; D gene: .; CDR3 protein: CASRGSRTEAFF; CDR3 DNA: TGTGCCAGCAGGGGATCTCGGACTGAAGCTTTCTTT
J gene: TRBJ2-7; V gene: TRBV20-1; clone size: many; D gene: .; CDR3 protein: CSARDRTSYEQYF; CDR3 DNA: TGCAGTGCTAGGGACAGAACCTCCTACGAGCAGTACTTC
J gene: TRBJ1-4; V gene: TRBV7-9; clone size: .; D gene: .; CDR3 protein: CAGTRSGGGEKLFF; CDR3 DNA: TGTGCCGGCACCCGGTCTGGCGGGGGAGAAAAACTGTTTTTT
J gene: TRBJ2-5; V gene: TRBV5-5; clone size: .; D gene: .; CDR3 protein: CASSSTSDIEQETQYF; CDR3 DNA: TGTGCCAGCAGCTCCACTTCCGACATTGAGCAAGAGACCCAGTACTTC
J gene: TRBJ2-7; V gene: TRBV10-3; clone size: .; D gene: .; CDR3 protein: CAISDRTPVELRGEQYF; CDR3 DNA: TGTGCCATCAGTGACAGGACGCCAGTCGAGCTTCGGGGCGAGCAGTACTTC
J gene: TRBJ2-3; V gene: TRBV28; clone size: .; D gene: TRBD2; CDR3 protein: CASSPSGRDTDTQYF; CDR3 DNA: TGTGCCAGCAGCCCTAGCGGGCGGGACACAGATACGCAGTATTTT
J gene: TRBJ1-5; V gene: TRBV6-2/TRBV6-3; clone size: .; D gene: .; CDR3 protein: CASSYQTSNQPQHF; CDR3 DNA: TGTGCCAGCAGTTACCAGACTAGCAATCAGCCCCAGCATTTT
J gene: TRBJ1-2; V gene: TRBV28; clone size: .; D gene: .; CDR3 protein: CASSLSTTYGYTF; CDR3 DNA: TGTGCCAGCAGTTTAAGTACAACCTATGGCTACACCTTC
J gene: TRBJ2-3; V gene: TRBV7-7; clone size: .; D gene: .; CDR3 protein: CASSRGPTYGDTQYF; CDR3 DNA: TGTGCTAGCAGTCGGGGACCCACATATGGAGATACGCAGTATTTT
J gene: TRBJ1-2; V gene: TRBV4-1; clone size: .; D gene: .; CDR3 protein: CASSQFSEASYYGYTF; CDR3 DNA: TGCGCCAGCAGCCAGTTTTCAGAGGCCTCCTACTATGGCTACACCTTC
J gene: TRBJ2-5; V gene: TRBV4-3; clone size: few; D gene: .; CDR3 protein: CASSRSTGSQETQYF; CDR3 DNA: TGCGCCAGCAGCCGATCGACAGGATCCCAAGAGACCCAGTACTTC
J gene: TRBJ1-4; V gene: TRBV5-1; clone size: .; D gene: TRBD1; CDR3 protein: CASSWAGGAEEKLFF; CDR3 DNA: TGCGCCAGCAGCTGGGCAGGGGGCGCAGAAGAAAAACTGTTTTTT
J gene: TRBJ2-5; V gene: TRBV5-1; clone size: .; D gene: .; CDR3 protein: CASSLEGAKKETQYF; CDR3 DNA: TGCGCCAGCAGCTTGGAAGGGGCAAAAAAAGAGACCCAGTACTTC
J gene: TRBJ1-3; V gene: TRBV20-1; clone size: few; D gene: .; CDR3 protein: CSTRGTRQPSGNTIYF; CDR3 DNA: TGCAGTACTAGAGGGACCAGACAGCCCTCTGGAAACACCATATATTTT
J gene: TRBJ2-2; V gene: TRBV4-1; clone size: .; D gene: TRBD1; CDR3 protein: CASSQVQGATGELFF; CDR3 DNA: TGCGCCAGCAGCCAAGTACAGGGGGCCACCGGGGAGCTGTTTTTT
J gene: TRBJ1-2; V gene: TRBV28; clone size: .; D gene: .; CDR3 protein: CASSFIRAHGYTF; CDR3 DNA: TGTGCCAGCAGTTTTATCAGGGCTCATGGCTACACCTTC
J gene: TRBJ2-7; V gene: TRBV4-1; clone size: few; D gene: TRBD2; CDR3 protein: CASSQSGTSVYEQYF; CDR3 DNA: TGCGCCAGCAGCCAATCAGGGACTAGCGTATACGAGCAGTACTTC
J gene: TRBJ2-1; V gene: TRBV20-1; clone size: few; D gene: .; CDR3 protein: CSAQSGNEQFF; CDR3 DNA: TGCAGTGCTCAATCGGGGAATGAGCAGTTCTTC
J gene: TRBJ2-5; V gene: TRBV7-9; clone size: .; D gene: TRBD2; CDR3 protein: CASSPVAGGQEAQYF; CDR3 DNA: TGTGCCAGCAGCCCCGTAGCGGGGGGGCAAGAGGCCCAGTACTTC
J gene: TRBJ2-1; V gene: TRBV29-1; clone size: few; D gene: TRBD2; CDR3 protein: CSVVSRTSREQFF; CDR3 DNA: TGCAGCGTTGTTTCTAGGACTAGCCGTGAGCAGTTCTTC
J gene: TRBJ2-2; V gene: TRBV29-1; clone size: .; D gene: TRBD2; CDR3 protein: CSVEEREAYTGELFF; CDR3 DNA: TGCAGCGTTGAAGAGCGGGAGGCGTACACCGGGGAGCTGTTTTTT
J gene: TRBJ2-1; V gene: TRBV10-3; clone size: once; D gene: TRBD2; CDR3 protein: CAIRGLARGSGDEQFF; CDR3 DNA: TGTGCCATCAGGGGACTAGCTAGAGGTTCCGGAGATGAGCAGTTCTTC
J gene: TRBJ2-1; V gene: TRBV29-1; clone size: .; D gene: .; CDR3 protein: CSVEDPTVPTIEQFF; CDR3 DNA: TGCAGCGTTGAAGATCCGACAGTCCCGACTATTGAGCAGTTCTTC
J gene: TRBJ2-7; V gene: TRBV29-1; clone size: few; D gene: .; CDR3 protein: CSVEDPGSSYEQYF; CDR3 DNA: TGCAGCGTTGAGGATCCTGGCAGCTCCTACGAGCAGTACTTC
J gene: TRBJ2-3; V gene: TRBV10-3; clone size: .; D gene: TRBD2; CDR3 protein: CAISEELAGGGDTQYF; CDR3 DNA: TGTGCCATCAGTGAGGAACTGGCGGGAGGGGGAGATACGCAGTATTTT
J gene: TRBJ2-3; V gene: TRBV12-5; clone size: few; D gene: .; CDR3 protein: CASGHLATSTDTQYF; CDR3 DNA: TGTGCTAGTGGGCACCTAGCGACTAGCACAGATACGCAGTATTTT
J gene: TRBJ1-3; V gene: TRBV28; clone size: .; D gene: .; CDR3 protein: CASSTQTNTIYF; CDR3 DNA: TGTGCCAGCAGTACCCAGACGAACACCATATATTTT
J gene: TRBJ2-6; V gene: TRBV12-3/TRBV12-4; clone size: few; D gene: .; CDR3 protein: CASSMHYTYSGANVLTF; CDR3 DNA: TGTGCCAGCAGTATGCACTACACATACTCTGGGGCCAACGTCCTGACTTTC
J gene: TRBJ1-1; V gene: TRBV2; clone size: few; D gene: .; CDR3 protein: CASSELKSNTEAFF; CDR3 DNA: TGTGCCAGCAGTGAACTGAAATCGAACACTGAAGCTTTCTTT
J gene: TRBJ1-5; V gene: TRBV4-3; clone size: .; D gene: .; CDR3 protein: CASSQGGLGNQPQHF; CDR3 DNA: TGCGCCAGCAGCCAGGGTGGTCTTGGCAATCAGCCCCAGCATTTT